The TCR beta chain under discussion was sequenced for a study of blood T cells in healthy people across ages. Findings of the study overall: Roughly linearly, TCR beta diversity per million T cells fell as age increased. When set beside aged donors, long-lived donors presented more naive CD4+ cells and higher diversity.

Using a J-beta primer mix together with a sample-barcoded 5' primer, a second PCR was run for roughly 6 to 11 cycles. TCRdb called the 5' RACE reads again in MiXCR, with one record for every CDR3 protein. The sample yields roughly 1.7 million distinct CDR3 sequences, roughly 30% seen once. The length of the CDR3 is 13 residues. Trimming took 6 bases from V and 4 from J, leaving 12 bases between them. As for this clonotype: What it binds is not known.

J is TRBJ1-1 and V is TRBV12-3 or TRBV12-4, with D tentatively TRBD1 (6 bases). The sequence was obtained from a woman aged 25 to 39 in good health. Sequences were obtained from blood. The chain's CDR3 is CASRLEGGTEAFF. The CDR3 DNA sequence: TGTGCCAGCAGGCTCGAGGGGGGCACTGAAGCTTTCTTT.